This T cell receptor (beta chain) stems from a study of T cell responses to AZD1222 COVID-19 vaccine. General study points: Of spike-specific TCRs, nearly half reportedly target regions left unmutated in variants.

Clones were read by immunoSEQ multiplex PCR, and TCRdb kept only the in-frame ones, dropping some. Of under 200,000 clones listed, 90% to 95% are singletons. Germline CDR1 reads WSHSY; CDR2 reads SAAADI. CDR3 length: 13 residues. With 6 bases removed from V and 8 bases from J, the gap between germline ends came to 14 bases. As for this clone: The antigen is unknown.

The material sequenced was peripheral blood, taken on day 0 of AZD1222 vaccination. This receptor was taken from an adult in good health. The chain combines TRBV10-2 with TRBJ2-1, with D perhaps assigned TRBD1 or TRBD2 (5 bases each). The CDR3 nucleotides read TGCGCCAGCAGGACCCCACGGGGCGATGAGCAGTTCTTC. Its protein product is CASRTPRGDEQFF.